This passage covers 14 T cell receptor beta chains from one sample sequenced in a study of OX40 agonist ivuxolimab in advanced cancers. Here immunoSEQ multiplex PCR was the method, and the copy in TCRdb shows in-frame clones only, minus some. The sample records 13,000 to 15,000 clones, under 95% being singletons. The starting material was CD4+ or CD8+ T cells sorted from blood, obtained in a trial of the OX40 agonist ivuxolimab. The origin of the receptors is an adult with an advanced solid tumor such as melanoma, head and neck, liver or kidney cancer.

The chain recombines TRBV19 with TRBJ1-1; D gene ambiguous. Germline assignment: CDR1 LNHDA and CDR2 SQIVND (reference sequence). With 3 bases removed from V and 6 bases from J, the gap between germline ends came to 14 bases. The CDR3 contains 14 residues. DNA for the CDR3: TGTGCCAGTAGTATGGCCCTCACGGGCCCTGAAGCTTTCTTT. Translating gives CASSMALTGPEAFF.

V and J are TRBV2 and TRBJ1-2, with 12 nucleotides matching TRBD1. The germline V gene has CDR1 SNHLY and CDR2 FYNNEI. V shed 6 bases, J shed 7 bases, and the junction held 6 bases outside the gene matches. The CDR3 spans 14 residues. CDR3 protein: CASRAGTGGGGYTF. The CDR3 DNA follows: TGTGCCAGCAGGGCAGGGACAGGGGGCGGTGGCTACACCTTC.

V usage is TRBV10-3 and J usage is TRBJ2-3, with a tentative D call TRBD1 (6 bases). This CDR3 contains 18 residues. V lost 7 bases, J lost 3 bases, and 26 bases lay in between. Germline CDR1 is ENHRY and CDR2 is SYGVKD. CDR3 protein: CAITEFPQGTSGTDTQYF. CDR3 DNA: TGTGCCATCACCGAATTCCCCCAGGGGACCTCGGGGACAGATACGCAGTATTTT.

This clone was recorded once. The chain uses TRBV7-2 and TRBJ2-1, with D possibly being TRBD1 (6 bases). V shed 5 bases and J shed 2 bases, with 13 bases lying between them. CDR3 length: 15 amino acids. Germline values: CDR1 SGHTA, CDR2 FQGNSA. The DNA of the CDR3 is TGTGCCAGCAGCCCCCGGACAGTCACCTACAATGAGCAGTTCTTC. Its translation: CASSPRTVTYNEQFF.

Written as DNA, the CDR3 is TGTGCCAGCAGTTTACAGACCCAGAGGGGAGAGACCCAGTACTTC. It is translated as CASSLQTQRGETQYF. The rearrangement links TRBV28 to TRBJ2-5; the D call may be TRBD1 or TRBD2 (5 bases each). The germline V gene has CDR1 MDHEN and CDR2 SYDVKM. The CDR3 spans 15 residues. Trimming took 2 bases from V and 4 from J, leaving 14 bases between them.

The table lists this clone with a few counts. The J gene is TRBJ2-2, the V gene TRBV10-1; weak D call: TRBD2 (6 bases). Looked up from germline, CDR1 is WNHNN and CDR2 is SYGVQD (reference sequence). There are 14 residues in the CDR3. V lost 4 bases and J lost 1, with 7 bases in between. The chain's CDR3 is CASSGLENTGELFF. CDR3 DNA sequence: TGCGCCAGCAGTGGACTAGAGAACACCGGGGAGCTGTTTTTT.

The chain has TRBV5-1 and TRBJ2-7; tentative D call: TRBD1 (6 bases). This CDR3 region has 15 residues. Germline V CDR1 and CDR2: SGHRS, YFSETQ. V was cut by 0 bases and J by 0 bases, with 10 bases left in between. For the CDR3, the DNA is TGCGCCAGCAGCTTGGCCGTGGACAGCTCCTACGAGCAGTACTTC. Its protein product is CASSLAVDSSYEQYF. The whole variable domain, filled in from reference TRBV5-1 and TRBJ2-7, reads KAGVTQTPRYLIKTRGQQVTLSCSPISGHRSVSWYQQTPGQGLQFLFEYFSETQRNKGNFPGRFSGRQFSNSRSEMNVSTLELGDSALYLCASSLAVDSSYEQYFGPGTRLTVT.

The rearrangement joins TRBV5-1 to TRBJ2-2; D remains unclear. CDR1 and CDR2 from the germline V gene are SGHRS and YFSETQ. Trimming removed 1 base at V and 3 bases at J, with 7 bases between. The CDR3 is 14 amino acids. The CDR3, as DNA: TGCGCCAGCAGCTTGAGTGGGTACACCGGGGAGCTGTTTTTT. This gives the protein CASSLSGYTGELFF.

The V call is TRBV13, the J call TRBJ1-3; D ambiguous. Germline V lookup: CDR1 PRHDT, CDR2 FYEKMQ (reference sequence). The CDR3 loop spans 13 amino acids. V was clipped by 5 bases and J by 0 bases, with 5 bases between them. The chain's CDR3 is CASSPSSGNTIYF. The CDR3 nucleotides are TGTGCCAGCAGCCCTAGCTCTGGAAACACCATATATTTT.

V usage is TRBV27 and J usage is TRBJ2-7; the match to TRBD2 covers 11 bases. The CDR3 is made up of 15 amino acids. V gave up 3 bases and J gave up 2 bases; unmatched junction bases: 3. From germline, CDR1 is MNHEY and CDR2 SMNVEV (reference sequence). CDR3 nucleotide sequence: TGTGCCAGCAGTTTGGTAGCGGGAGGGGCCTACGAGCAGTACTTC. As protein: CASSLVAGGAYEQYF.

The chain is built from TRBV15 and TRBJ2-1; TRBD2 matches 7 bases. V shed 1 base and J 5 bases; nucleotides not matched to a gene: 8. This CDR3 contains 16 residues. Germline CDR1 and CDR2: LNHNV and YYDKDF (reference sequence). CDR3 sequence (DNA): TGTGCCACCAGCAGAGGGGCGGGGCTAGCGGACAATGAGCAGTTCTTC. This sequence encodes CATSRGAGLADNEQFF.

This chain links TRBV5-5 with TRBJ1-2; TRBD1 is a possible D gene (5 bases). The V and J ends lost 4 bases and 7 bases respectively, with 17 bases between them. The CDR3 runs to 14 residues. Germline V lookup: CDR1 SGHKS, CDR2 YYEKEE (reference sequence). CDR3 nucleotide sequence: TGTGCCAGCAGCCCCTGGGACGCGGGAGTTGGCTACACCTTC. The encoded protein is CASSPWDAGVGYTF.

By proportion, this clone is medium-sized. The chain employs TRBV30 and TRBJ2-7; no clear D. CDR1 and CDR2 (germline): GTSNPN, SVGIG (reference sequence). V was trimmed by 0 bases and J by 0 bases, leaving 18 bases between them. The CDR3 is 17 residues long. CDR3 DNA: TGTGCCTGGAGTGTAGCGCCCCTGAAGTACATCTCCTACGAGCAGTACTTC. This sequence encodes CAWSVAPLKYISYEQYF.

This clone was counted a few times. The chain carries TRBV5-1 and TRBJ1-3; perhaps TRBD1 as D (6 bases). CDR3 length: 15 residues. In germline, CDR1 is SGHRS, CDR2 YFSETQ. V lost 2 bases, J lost 2 bases, and 11 bases lay in between. CDR3 loop: CASSFLQGPGNTIYF. In DNA, the CDR3 is TGCGCCAGCAGCTTCTTACAGGGTCCTGGAAACACCATATATTTT. Supplemented by reference TRBV5-1 and TRBJ1-3, the full variable domain reads KAGVTQTPRYLIKTRGQQVTLSCSPISGHRSVSWYQQTPGQGLQFLFEYFSETQRNKGNFPGRFSGRQFSNSRSEMNVSTLELGDSALYLCASSFLQGPGNTIYFGEGSWLTVV.